This T cell receptor beta chain originates from a study of blood T cell repertoires in COVID-19 (dated by TCRdb to 2020 to 2022). Concerning the study at large: Samples from collaborators originated in the United States, Italy and Spain and spanned both the acute and convalescent phases of COVID-19. Deeply sampled blood TCRbeta repertoires from subjects exposed to, actively infected with, or recovered from COVID-19 were included in the dataset. The samples were drawn from the first 160 participants of the ongoing ImmuneRACE study and from 1,200 or so subjects provided by 6 global collaborators. A freely available public database, intended as a resource for researchers studying the immune response to SARS-CoV-2, is where the repertoires were released. Where available, HLA class I and class II types were obtained from metadata supplied by the sample provider rather than from assay-based typing. The prospective study material was composed of cDNA or gDNA derived from T cells, B-cell-depleted T cells, or PBMCs. A de-identified subject ID, COVID-19 status, age in years and sex were almost always included in the sample metadata. Overall results and qualifications from the work: Clinical and demographic metadata were provided uncurated, with the amount varying by source and participant.

TCRbeta CDR3 regions were amplified from genomic DNA using the immunoSEQ Assay, a bias-controlled multiplex PCR. In the source study's methods: The number of nucleated cells in each sample was estimated by amplification of reference gene primers within the assay. Sequence reads were collapsed and filtered to measure the absolute abundance of every unique TCRbeta CDR3 rearrangement. For each sample, productive Simpson clonality was calculated by taking the square root of Simpson's diversity index across productive rearrangements. The source is immuneACCESS, and TCRdb retained only in-frame sequences with V and J called. Part of the clones is not carried over; for the studies checked, unresolved V genes explain less than half of this, and the remainder is unexplained. Clonal size and the V and J genes are those of that table, whereas D and trimming came from the DNA. The sample has roughly 45,000 clones on record, roughly 85% of them singletons. The ten largest clones capture roughly an eighth of the sample.

Of note for this clone: Its antigen is not yet known. Base qualities are not provided; no much larger clone lies one nucleotide away.

The collaborating institutions used their own protocols to collect whole blood in K2EDTA tubes. For TCRbeta analysis, collaborator samples were shipped as frozen whole blood, as isolated PBMCs, or as DNA extracted from either sample type. Its CDR3 holds 15 amino acids, cysteine through phenylalanine. Only the CDR3 DNA is retained, 45 bases long and in frame from the first base. V is shortened by 5 bases, J by 5 bases, and the region joining them spans 18 bases. CDR1 and CDR2 are read off the germline V gene as MNHEY and SVGAGI. Here the chain combines TRBV6-5 and TRBJ2-5, with TRBD1 as a weak D call on 6 bases. This TCR was recovered from a human donor in a cohort sampled during active COVID-19. Material: peripheral blood. Read as DNA, the sequence is TGTGCCAGCAGTATAAACACAGGGAGCAGGGAGACCCAGTACTTC. This encodes CASSINTGSRETQYF.